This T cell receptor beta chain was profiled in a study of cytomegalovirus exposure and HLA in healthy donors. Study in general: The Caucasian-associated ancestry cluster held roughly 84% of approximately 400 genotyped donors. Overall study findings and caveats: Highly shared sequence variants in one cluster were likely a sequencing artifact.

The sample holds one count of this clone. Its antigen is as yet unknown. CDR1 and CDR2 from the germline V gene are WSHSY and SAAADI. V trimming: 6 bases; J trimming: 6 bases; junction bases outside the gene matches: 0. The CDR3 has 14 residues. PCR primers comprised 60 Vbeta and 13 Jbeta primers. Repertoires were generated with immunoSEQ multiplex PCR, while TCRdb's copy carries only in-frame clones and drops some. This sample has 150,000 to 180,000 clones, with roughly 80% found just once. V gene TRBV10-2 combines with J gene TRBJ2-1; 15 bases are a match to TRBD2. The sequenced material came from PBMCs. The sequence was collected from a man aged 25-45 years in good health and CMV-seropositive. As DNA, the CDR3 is TGCGCCAGCAGGGGACTAGCGGGAGGCAATGAGCAGTTCTTC. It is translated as CASRGLAGGNEQFF.